This T cell receptor beta chain was recovered during a study of PD-1 blockade in classical Hodgkin lymphoma. Generated by immunoSEQ multiplex PCR, the TCRdb table keeps only in-frame clones and is missing some. Here the sample spans fewer than 15,000 clones, roughly 86% being singletons. After removal of 5 bases from V and 1 base from J, the junction contained 20 bases not matched to a gene. This CDR3 has 19 residues. Per germline, CDR1 SQVTM and CDR2 ANQGSEA. For this clone: Its antigen is undetermined.

Patients all relapsed after autologous stem cell transplantation, and there was variation in brentuximab vedotin exposure. Complete response, partial response or progressive disease constituted the best responses recorded. Notes on the study in general: CD4+ TCR diversity rose significantly by C4D1, and CD8+ TCR diversity did not.

The input for sequencing was peripheral blood mononuclear cells (PBMCs), taken at baseline. This clonotype was obtained from a human donor with classical Hodgkin lymphoma. The genes are TRBV29-1 and TRBJ2-1; 7 bases fit TRBD2. Here the CDR3 reads CSVFGSSGGSWESYNEQFF. The CDR3 nucleotides read TGCAGCGTTTTTGGGTCTTCCGGGGGGTCTTGGGAATCCTACAATGAGCAGTTCTTC.